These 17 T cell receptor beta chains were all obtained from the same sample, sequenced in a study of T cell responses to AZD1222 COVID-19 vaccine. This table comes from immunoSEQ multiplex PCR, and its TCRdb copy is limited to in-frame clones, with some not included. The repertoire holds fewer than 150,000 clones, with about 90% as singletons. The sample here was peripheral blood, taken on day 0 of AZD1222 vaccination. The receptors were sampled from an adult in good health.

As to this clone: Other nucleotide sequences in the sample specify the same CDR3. CDR3 sequence: CASSLRQGEAFF. The CDR3 DNA reads as TGTGCCAGCAGCTTACGACAGGGGGAAGCTTTCTTT. V gene TRBV11-3 combines with J gene TRBJ1-1; 8 bases align to TRBD1. The germline V gene encodes CDR1 SGHNT and CDR2 YENEEA. The CDR3 spans 12 residues. V trimming: 2 bases; J trimming: 8 bases; junction bases outside the gene matches: 1.

CDR3 in amino acids: CASSELQGAQQYF. DNA for the CDR3: TGTGCCAGTAGTGAACTACAGGGGGCTCAGCAGTACTTC. The chain recombines TRBV19 with TRBJ2-7, with 9 bases fitting TRBD1. Germline CDR1 LNHDA, CDR2 SQIVND (reference sequence). V shed 5 bases, J shed 8 bases, and the junction held 7 bases outside the gene matches. This CDR3 is 13 amino acids long.

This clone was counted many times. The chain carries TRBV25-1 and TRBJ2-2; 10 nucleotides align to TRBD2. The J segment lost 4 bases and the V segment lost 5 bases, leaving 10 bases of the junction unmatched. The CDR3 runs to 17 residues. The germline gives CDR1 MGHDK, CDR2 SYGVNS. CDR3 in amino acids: CASSKTGLAFGTGELFF. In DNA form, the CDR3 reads TGTGCCAGCAGTAAAACGGGACTAGCGTTTGGCACCGGGGAGCTGTTTTTT.

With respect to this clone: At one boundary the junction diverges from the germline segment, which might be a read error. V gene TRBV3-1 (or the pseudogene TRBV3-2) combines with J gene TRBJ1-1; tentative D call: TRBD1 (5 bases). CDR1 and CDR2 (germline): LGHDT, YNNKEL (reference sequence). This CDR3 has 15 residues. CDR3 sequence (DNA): TGTGCCAGCACCCAAAAACGGGGGAGGTTAACTGAAGCTTTCTTT. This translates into CASTQKRGRLTEAFF.

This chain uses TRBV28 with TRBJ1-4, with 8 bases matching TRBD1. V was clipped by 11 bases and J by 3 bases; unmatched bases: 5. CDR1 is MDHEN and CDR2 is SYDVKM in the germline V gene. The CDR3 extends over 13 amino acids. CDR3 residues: CAGQTGANEKLFF. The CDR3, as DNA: TGTGCCGGACAGACAGGGGCTAATGAAAAACTGTTTTTT.

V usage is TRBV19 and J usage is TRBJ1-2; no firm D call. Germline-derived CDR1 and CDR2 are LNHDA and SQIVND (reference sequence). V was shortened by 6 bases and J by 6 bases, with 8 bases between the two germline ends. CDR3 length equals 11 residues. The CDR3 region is CASRRANGYTF. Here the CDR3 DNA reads TGTGCCAGTAGGAGGGCCAATGGCTACACCTTC.

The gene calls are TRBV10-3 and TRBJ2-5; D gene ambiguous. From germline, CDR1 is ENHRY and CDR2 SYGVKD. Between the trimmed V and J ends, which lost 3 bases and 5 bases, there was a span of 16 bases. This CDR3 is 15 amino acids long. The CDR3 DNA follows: TGTGCCATCAGTGATTCTTCTGGGAAAGGGGAGACCCAGTACTTC. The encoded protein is CAISDSSGKGETQYF.

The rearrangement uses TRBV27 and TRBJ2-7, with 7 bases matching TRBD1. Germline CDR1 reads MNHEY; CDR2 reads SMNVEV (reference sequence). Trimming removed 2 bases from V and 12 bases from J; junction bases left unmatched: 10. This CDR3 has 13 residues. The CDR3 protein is CASSLIRDSRTYF. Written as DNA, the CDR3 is TGTGCCAGCAGTTTAATTAGGGACAGCCGCACGTACTTC.

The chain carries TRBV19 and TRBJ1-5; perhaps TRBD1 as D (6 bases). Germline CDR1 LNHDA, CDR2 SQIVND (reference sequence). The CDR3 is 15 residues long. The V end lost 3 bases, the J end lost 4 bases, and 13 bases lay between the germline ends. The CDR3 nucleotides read TGTGCCAGTAGTATGGGCAGGGGATCGAATCAGCCCCAGCATTTT. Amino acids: CASSMGRGSNQPQHF. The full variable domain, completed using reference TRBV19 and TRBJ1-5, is DGGITQSPKYLFRKEGQNVTLSCEQNLNHDAMYWYRQDPGQGLRLIYYSQIVNDFQKGDIAEGYSVSREKKESFPLTVTSAQKNPTAFYLCASSMGRGSNQPQHFGDGTRLSIL.

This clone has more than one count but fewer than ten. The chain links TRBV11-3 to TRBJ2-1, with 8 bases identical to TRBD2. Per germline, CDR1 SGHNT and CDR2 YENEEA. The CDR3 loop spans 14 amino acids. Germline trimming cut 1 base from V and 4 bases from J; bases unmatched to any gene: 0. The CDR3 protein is CASSLAGGYNEQFF. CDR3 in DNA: TGTGCCAGCAGCTTAGCGGGAGGGTACAATGAGCAGTTCTTC.

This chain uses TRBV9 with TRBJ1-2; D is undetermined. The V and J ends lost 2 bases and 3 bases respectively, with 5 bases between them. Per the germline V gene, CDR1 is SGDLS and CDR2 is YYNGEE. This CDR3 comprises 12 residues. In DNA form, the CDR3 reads TGTGCCAGCAGCGTCTTGCACTATGGCTACACCTTC. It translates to CASSVLHYGYTF.

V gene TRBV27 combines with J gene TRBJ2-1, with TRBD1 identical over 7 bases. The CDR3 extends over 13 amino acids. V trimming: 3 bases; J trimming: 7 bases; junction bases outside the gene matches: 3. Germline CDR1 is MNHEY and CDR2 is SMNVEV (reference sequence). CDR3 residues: CASSLGQINEQFF. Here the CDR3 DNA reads TGTGCCAGCAGTTTGGGACAGATTAATGAGCAGTTCTTC.

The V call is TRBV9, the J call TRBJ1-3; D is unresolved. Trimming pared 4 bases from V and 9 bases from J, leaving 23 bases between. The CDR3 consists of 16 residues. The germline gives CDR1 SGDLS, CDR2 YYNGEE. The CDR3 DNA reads TGTGCCAGCAGCCCAAGTGGGGTCGCCTGGGAACGCACCATATATTTT. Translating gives CASSPSGVAWERTIYF.

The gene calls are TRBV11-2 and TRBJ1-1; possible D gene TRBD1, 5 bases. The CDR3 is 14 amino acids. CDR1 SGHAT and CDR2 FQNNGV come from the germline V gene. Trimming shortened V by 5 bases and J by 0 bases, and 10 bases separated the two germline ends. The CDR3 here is CASSTQGLNTEAFF. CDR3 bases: TGTGCCAGCAGCACGCAGGGATTGAACACTGAAGCTTTCTTT.

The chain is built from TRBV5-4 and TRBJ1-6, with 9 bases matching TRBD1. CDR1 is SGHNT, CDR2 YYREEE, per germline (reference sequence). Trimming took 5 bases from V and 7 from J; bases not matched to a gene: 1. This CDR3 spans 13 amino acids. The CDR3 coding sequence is TGTGCCAGCAGGGACAGGGGAAATTCACCCCTCCACTTT. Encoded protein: CASRDRGNSPLHF.

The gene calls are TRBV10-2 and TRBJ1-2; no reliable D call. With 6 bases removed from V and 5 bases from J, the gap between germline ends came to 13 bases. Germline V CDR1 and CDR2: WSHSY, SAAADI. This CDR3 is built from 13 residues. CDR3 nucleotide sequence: TGCGCCAGCAGGAAGGACGACGGATATGGCTACACCTTC. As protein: CASRKDDGYGYTF.

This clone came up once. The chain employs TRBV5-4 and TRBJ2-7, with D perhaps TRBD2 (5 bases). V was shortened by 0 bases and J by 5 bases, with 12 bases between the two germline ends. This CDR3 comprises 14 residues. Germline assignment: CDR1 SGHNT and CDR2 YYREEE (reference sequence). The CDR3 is CASSLEGPADEQYF. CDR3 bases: TGTGCCAGCAGCTTGGAAGGTCCAGCGGACGAGCAGTACTTC.